The present TCR beta chain was sequenced within a study of T cell responses to AZD1222 COVID-19 vaccine (dated by TCRdb to the early 2020s). Describing the broader study: TCR sequencing covered over 230 trial participants: 207 given two doses of AZD1222 and about 26 given two doses of MenACWY control vaccine. Trial participants were enrolled by age into 18-55, 56-69 and 70-plus year subgroups, with approximately 160, 26 and 62 TCR-sequenced participants respectively. Paper-wide results and their limitations: Vaccine-associated CD4 TCRs spanned the whole spike protein, with dominant responses in regions 160-218 and 743-854. Participants were mostly white British and included more females than males, and it was suggested by the authors that clonal diversity may have been underestimated. Epitopes outside the regions mutated in the B.1.351 and B.1.1.7 variants were reportedly recognized by nearly half of the unique spike-specific TCRs. Spike-specific TCR breadth and depth rose significantly after two AZD1222 doses compared with day 0 and with MenACWY recipients. The 56-69-year group was small, and its depth increase did not reach significance, likely because of low power. Because no day 14 peak-response samples were available, repertoires were characterized only after the peak T cell response. Only a handful of AZD1222 recipients were SARS-CoV-2 seropositive at baseline, limiting conclusions about previously exposed vaccinees.

Sample time point, as interpreted from the label and publication: about 28 days (+/-7) after the second vaccine dose. AZD1222 recipients whose second dose came at about 4 weeks and those whose second dose came at about 12 weeks were combined into one group, since spike-specific TCR depth and breadth did not differ between the two schedules. Vaccinee samples were obtained from the UK trials COV001 and COV002, which included a single-blind randomized controlled phase 2/3 trial of AZD1222 (ChAdOx1 nCoV-19) in healthy adults. For TCRbeta chain sequencing, PBMC samples from trial participants were taken at day 0 and at day 28 after the second dose. The CDR3 spans 14 residues, from the cysteine through the phenylalanine. The retained sequence is limited to the CDR3, 42 bases, with the frame set at the first base. Trimming accounts for 6 bases at V and 4 bases at J, while the number of junction bases matched to no gene is 6. CDR1 and CDR2 (MDHEN, SYDVKM) derive from the germline V gene.

Comments on this clone: Its antigen has not been determined. No much larger clone is present one base from it, and per-base qualities are unavailable.

The CDR3 regions of human TCRbeta chains were subjected to immunosequencing. In the source study's methods: Repertoire TCRs were matched against a reference library of SARS-CoV-2-specific TCRs generated with the MIRA antigen-specificity platform. Breadth was defined as the fraction of unique TCRs that were SARS-CoV-2-associated, and depth was defined as the fraction of total T cells that were SARS-CoV-2-associated. Using the MIRA data, every spike-specific TCR was mapped to the spike region that the TCR reacted to and assigned to either a CD4 or a CD8 class. Log10-transformed breadth and depth values were compared by one-way ANOVA with Sidak's multiple comparisons tests. TCRdb holds this immuneACCESS table with in-frame rearrangements only. Some clones are missing; in checked studies, unresolved V genes explain under half, and the rest has no known cause. That table supplies the V and J calls and clone size; D and trimming were determined from the DNA. In all, the sample holds approximately 150,000 clones, and 85% to 90% of those were seen once. Around 5.1% of the sample lies in the top ten.

The chain couples TRBV28 to TRBJ2-1, with TRBD1 matching 7 junction bases. The sequenced sample was peripheral blood, obtained 28 days after the second AZD1222 dose. This sequence originates from an adult who received the AZD1222 COVID-19 vaccine. Here is the DNA: TGTGCCAGCAGCTCCTGGGACAGTTACAATGAGCAGTTCTTC. The translation is CASSSWDSYNEQFF.